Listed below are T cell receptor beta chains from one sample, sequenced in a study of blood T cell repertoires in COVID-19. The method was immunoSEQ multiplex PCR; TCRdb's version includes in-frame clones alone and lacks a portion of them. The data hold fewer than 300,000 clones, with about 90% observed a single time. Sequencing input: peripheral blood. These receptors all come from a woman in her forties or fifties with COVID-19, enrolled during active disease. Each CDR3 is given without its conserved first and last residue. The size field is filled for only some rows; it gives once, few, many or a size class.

CDR3aa: ASRLTGVDHEQY
abundance: -
v_gene: TRBV2

CDR3aa: ASMQTGAMHEQF
abundance: -
v_gene: TRBV6-5

CDR3aa: ASSQRRRLNEKLF
abundance: -
v_gene: TRBV14

CDR3aa: ASSHLLSGVENQNIQY
abundance: once
v_gene: TRBV4-1

CDR3aa: SVERTGGPDSTDTQY
abundance: -
v_gene: TRBV29-1

CDR3aa: ASRTDMNTEAF
abundance: -
v_gene: TRBV25-1

CDR3aa: ASSLLGTETLSGANVLT
abundance: -
v_gene: TRBV18

CDR3aa: ATRGAGYEQY
abundance: -
v_gene: TRBV15

CDR3aa: ASRYPGTPLETQY
abundance: -
v_gene: TRBV5-4

CDR3aa: ASSEFGQGTGELF
abundance: once
v_gene: TRBV3-1/TRBV3-2

CDR3aa: ASSQPGQGARGEQY
abundance: -
v_gene: TRBV19

CDR3aa: AWSTGGVPSYGYT
abundance: once
v_gene: TRBV30

CDR3aa: ATSLSGREQF
abundance: -
v_gene: TRBV24-1